Shown below are 7 T cell receptor beta chains from a single sample sequenced in a study of technical replicates of blood from a handful of donors. TCRdb keeps only in-frame clones here, not all; method: immunoSEQ multiplex PCR. The sample contains around 81,000 clones, 75% to 90% of which appear only once. Input material: PBMCs. The source is a human donor in good health. Some clones in this sample may be carry-over from other donors' samples.

V usage is TRBV4-1 and J usage is TRBJ1-1; no reliable D call. There are 14 residues in the CDR3. Germline CDR1 MGHRA, CDR2 YSYEKL. Trimming stripped 0 bases from V and 1 base from J, with 6 bases between. This chain's CDR3 is CASSQDAGNTEAFF. DNA of the CDR3: TGCGCCAGCAGCCAAGACGCGGGGAACACTGAAGCTTTCTTT.

The chain couples TRBV2 to TRBJ2-7; perhaps TRBD2 as D (6 bases). Germline CDR1 and CDR2: SNHLY and FYNNEI. V was trimmed by 4 bases and J by 3 bases, leaving 19 bases between them. The CDR3 is 16 residues long. The DNA of the CDR3 is TGTGCCAGCAGTGGATTTTTATTAGCGGATAACTACGAGCAGTACTTC. Amino acids: CASSGFLLADNYEQYF.

The chain's CDR3 is CASSLEGTTPQPQHF. CDR3 sequence (DNA): TGTGCCAGCAGCTTAGAAGGGACAACTCCCCAACCCCAGCATTTT. The J gene is TRBJ1-5, the V gene TRBV7-2; maybe TRBD1 (6 bases). The CDR3 has 15 amino acids. CDR1 and CDR2 (germline): SGHTA, FQGNSA. Trimming removed 1 base at V and 10 bases at J, with 17 bases between.

This chain uses TRBV12-5 with TRBJ2-3, with 10 bases matching TRBD2. Trimming took 6 bases from V and 11 from J; bases not matched to a gene: 14. This CDR3 comprises 15 residues. CDR1 LGHNT and CDR2 FRNRAP come from the germline V gene. As DNA, the CDR3 is TGTGCTAGTGGATTGACCGGGACTAGCGTCGGATTGCAGTATTTT. Translating it yields CASGLTGTSVGLQYF.

This chain uses TRBV5-1 with TRBJ2-3; the match to TRBD2 covers 16 bases. Germline V CDR1 and CDR2: SGHRS, YFSETQ. The CDR3 covers 19 residues. After removal of 2 bases from V and 2 bases from J, the junction contained 8 bases not matched to a gene. CDR3: CASSFSTGTSGRATDTQYF. The CDR3 DNA follows: TGCGCCAGCAGCTTTTCGACCGGGACTAGCGGGAGGGCCACAGATACGCAGTATTTT.

The J gene is TRBJ1-2, the V gene TRBV6-1; TRBD1 is a possible D gene (6 bases). Germline CDR1 and CDR2: MNHNS and SASEGT. The CDR3 spans 14 residues. V was shortened by 3 bases and J by 4 bases, with 12 bases between the two germline ends. The DNA for the CDR3 is TGTGCCAGCAGTGATAGGGGGGGGCCCTATGGCTACACCTTC. Its protein product is CASSDRGGPYGYTF.

The chain combines TRBV5-5 with TRBJ1-2, with 7 nucleotides matching TRBD1. The CDR3 runs to 15 residues. V shed 2 bases, J shed 0 bases, and the junction held 4 bases outside the gene matches. Germline CDR1 reads SGHKS; CDR2 reads YYEKEE (reference sequence). This chain's CDR3 is CASSFGTAANYGYTF. DNA of the CDR3: TGTGCCAGCAGCTTCGGGACAGCAGCTAACTATGGCTACACCTTC. Looking up the rest from reference TRBV5-5 and TRBJ1-2 gives the full variable domain: DAGVTQSPTHLIKTRGQQVTLRCSPISGHKSVSWYQQVLGQGPQFIFQYYEKEERGRGNFPDRFSARQFPNYSSELNVNALLLGDSALYLCASSFGTAANYGYTFGSGTRLTVV.